This is a list of T cell receptor beta chains from one sample in a study of T cells in localized non-small cell lung cancer. Clones were sequenced by immunoSEQ multiplex PCR, and TCRdb holds only the in-frame ones, with some missing. The sample consists of about 2,800 clones, 20% to 30% of them appearing once. The sample in question was lung tumor tissue, obtained before any cancer treatment. The receptors stem from a female donor older than 55 with stage III lung adenocarcinoma. Both conserved end residues are part of each CDR3. Each record gives: D gene, clone size, V gene, J gene, CDR3 DNA, CDR3 protein. A D gene is named only where the DNA matches it firmly. Clone size, where shown, is once, few, many, or a class for clones that have expanded.

D gene: .; clone size: .; V gene: TRBV11-3; J gene: TRBJ2-7; CDR3 DNA: TGTGCCAGCAGCAAAGAAGGAATGACCACAGGTCCTACCTACGAGCAGTACTTC; CDR3 protein: CASSKEGMTTGPTYEQYF
D gene: TRBD2; clone size: few; V gene: TRBV9; J gene: TRBJ2-2; CDR3 DNA: TGTGCCAGCAAATCAGGTAGCGGGAGCAAGGCCGGGGAGCTGTTTTTT; CDR3 protein: CASKSGSGSKAGELFF
D gene: .; clone size: .; V gene: TRBV7-5; J gene: TRBJ2-1; CDR3 DNA: TGTGCCAGCAGCTTGGAGATAGCGGGGTATAACAATGAGCAGTTCTTC; CDR3 protein: CASSLEIAGYNNEQFF
D gene: .; clone size: .; V gene: TRBV11-3; J gene: TRBJ1-3; CDR3 DNA: TGTGCCAGCAGCTTAGTTGCAGGGGCATACACCATATATTTT; CDR3 protein: CASSLVAGAYTIYF
D gene: .; clone size: few; V gene: TRBV15; J gene: TRBJ1-4; CDR3 DNA: TGTGCCACCAGCAGAGATCTGGGGAAGGGAGAAAAACTGTTTTTT; CDR3 protein: CATSRDLGKGEKLFF
D gene: .; clone size: few; V gene: TRBV9; J gene: TRBJ1-4; CDR3 DNA: TGTGCCAGCAGCTTGACAGGTTCTCGCGAAAAACTGTTTTTT; CDR3 protein: CASSLTGSREKLFF
D gene: .; clone size: .; V gene: TRBV29-1; J gene: TRBJ2-3; CDR3 DNA: TGCAGCGCAACCAACCCCCTGTCGGATACGCAGTATTTT; CDR3 protein: CSATNPLSDTQYF
D gene: .; clone size: few; V gene: TRBV7-4; J gene: TRBJ2-5; CDR3 DNA: TGTGCCAGCAGGTCTGCTACTAAAGAGACCCAGTACTTC; CDR3 protein: CASRSATKETQYF
D gene: .; clone size: .; V gene: TRBV9; J gene: TRBJ1-3; CDR3 DNA: TGTGCCAGCAGCGTAGGAGCAGGCACGGCTGGAAACACCATATATTTT; CDR3 protein: CASSVGAGTAGNTIYF
D gene: .; clone size: .; V gene: TRBV12-5; J gene: TRBJ2-1; CDR3 DNA: TGTGCCTCGAGGGTATATCATGAGCAGTTCTTC; CDR3 protein: CASRVYHEQFF
D gene: .; clone size: few; V gene: TRBV11-3; J gene: TRBJ1-4; CDR3 DNA: TGTGCCAGCAGCTTGGAGGGAGGCAATGAAAAACTGTTTTTT; CDR3 protein: CASSLEGGNEKLFF
D gene: .; clone size: .; V gene: TRBV5-1; J gene: TRBJ2-6; CDR3 DNA: TGCGCCAGCAGCTTGGTTGGAGCTGGGGCCAACGTCCTGACTTTC; CDR3 protein: CASSLVGAGANVLTF
D gene: .; clone size: medium-sized; V gene: TRBV6-8; J gene: TRBJ1-1; CDR3 DNA: TGTGCCAGCAGTCCGACGGGGAACACTGAAGCTTTCTTT; CDR3 protein: CASSPTGNTEAFF
D gene: .; clone size: .; V gene: TRBV21-1; J gene: TRBJ2-1; CDR3 DNA: TGTGCCAGCAGCTCCCGGACTAGCGGGACTCGGAATGAGCAGTTCTTC; CDR3 protein: CASSSRTSGTRNEQFF
D gene: TRBD1; clone size: few; V gene: TRBV11-3; J gene: TRBJ1-1; CDR3 DNA: TGTGCCAGCAGCTCCCGGACAGGCTACACTGAAGCTTTCTTT; CDR3 protein: CASSSRTGYTEAFF
D gene: .; clone size: .; V gene: TRBV28; J gene: TRBJ1-5; CDR3 DNA: TGTGCCAGCAGTCCTAGTCTCCAGGGAAATCAGCCCCAGCATTTT; CDR3 protein: CASSPSLQGNQPQHF
D gene: .; clone size: large; V gene: TRBV30; J gene: TRBJ2-3; CDR3 DNA: TGTGCCTGGACCCACGGAAGGGTAGGGCACACAGATACGCAGTATTTT; CDR3 protein: CAWTHGRVGHTDTQYF
D gene: .; clone size: .; V gene: TRBV29-1; J gene: TRBJ1-2; CDR3 DNA: TGCAGCGTTGAAAACTCAGCAAACTATGGCTACACCTTC; CDR3 protein: CSVENSANYGYTF
D gene: .; clone size: few; V gene: TRBV9; J gene: TRBJ2-1; CDR3 DNA: TGTGCCAGCGGACAATGGGGCCAACGAACAGACTCCTACAATGAGCAGTTCTTC; CDR3 protein: CASGQWGQRTDSYNEQFF
D gene: .; clone size: few; V gene: TRBV5-1; J gene: TRBJ2-7; CDR3 DNA: TGCGCCAGCAGCCAAGATCCCCTTGTTACCTACGAGCAGTACTTC; CDR3 protein: CASSQDPLVTYEQYF
D gene: TRBD1; clone size: .; V gene: TRBV6-8; J gene: TRBJ1-2; CDR3 DNA: TGTGCCAGCACTCCGGGACAGCGTAACTATGGCTACACCTTC; CDR3 protein: CASTPGQRNYGYTF
D gene: .; clone size: few; V gene: TRBV19; J gene: TRBJ2-6; CDR3 DNA: TGTGCCAGTAGTATAGTGGCAGGGGCTAGCTCTGGGGCCAACGTCCTGACTTTC; CDR3 protein: CASSIVAGASSGANVLTF
D gene: .; clone size: .; V gene: TRBV14; J gene: TRBJ2-7; CDR3 DNA: TGTGCCAGCAGCCAAGCTGCCGGGTTTTCCTACGAGCAGTACTTC; CDR3 protein: CASSQAAGFSYEQYF
D gene: .; clone size: .; V gene: TRBV10-2; J gene: TRBJ2-7; CDR3 DNA: TGCGCCAGCAGTTCCGCCGGGGGATACGAGCAGTACTTC; CDR3 protein: CASSSAGGYEQYF
D gene: .; clone size: .; V gene: TRBV19; J gene: TRBJ2-5; CDR3 DNA: TGTGCCAGTAGTCCCCTCTATCGAGGAGGGTCCCCCTACCAAGAGACCCAGTACTTC; CDR3 protein: CASSPLYRGGSPYQETQYF
D gene: TRBD2; clone size: few; V gene: TRBV6-8; J gene: TRBJ2-7; CDR3 DNA: TGTGCCAGCACCCCGGCTAGCGGGATCTACGAGCAGTACTTC; CDR3 protein: CASTPASGIYEQYF
D gene: .; clone size: .; V gene: TRBV6-8; J gene: TRBJ2-1; CDR3 DNA: TGTGCCAGCAGTTACATGGGGCAGGGGTTGGATGAGCAGTTCTTC; CDR3 protein: CASSYMGQGLDEQFF
D gene: TRBD2; clone size: medium-sized; V gene: TRBV11-3; J gene: TRBJ2-3; CDR3 DNA: TGTGCCAGCAGCTTCGGCGCGGGGGGCGCAGATACGCAGTATTTT; CDR3 protein: CASSFGAGGADTQYF
D gene: TRBD1; clone size: .; V gene: TRBV5-1; J gene: TRBJ2-2; CDR3 DNA: TGCGCCACTACTAAGGACAGGGCAGACACCGGGGAGCTGTTTTTT; CDR3 protein: CATTKDRADTGELFF
D gene: .; clone size: .; V gene: TRBV11-3; J gene: TRBJ2-3; CDR3 DNA: TGTGCCAGCAGCTTCGCCGGGACTAGCACAGATACGCAGTATTTT; CDR3 protein: CASSFAGTSTDTQYF
D gene: TRBD1; clone size: few; V gene: TRBV15; J gene: TRBJ1-5; CDR3 DNA: TGTGCCACCAGCGAGGACAGGCTCAATCAGCCCCAGCATTTT; CDR3 protein: CATSEDRLNQPQHF
D gene: .; clone size: .; V gene: TRBV9; J gene: TRBJ2-1; CDR3 DNA: TGTGCCAGCAGCGGGAGGGCTTGGGAGCAGTTCTTC; CDR3 protein: CASSGRAWEQFF
D gene: TRBD2; clone size: few; V gene: TRBV7-4; J gene: TRBJ2-5; CDR3 DNA: TGTGCCAGCAGCGCCCAGAGCGGGAGGCCGGAGACCCAGTACTTC; CDR3 protein: CASSAQSGRPETQYF
D gene: TRBD1; clone size: few; V gene: TRBV6-8; J gene: TRBJ2-3; CDR3 DNA: TGTGCCATCAATGGAGGGGACAGGACCACAGATACGCAGTATTTT; CDR3 protein: CAINGGDRTTDTQYF
D gene: TRBD1; clone size: .; V gene: TRBV2; J gene: TRBJ1-1; CDR3 DNA: TGTGCCAGCAAGGGTGTCCCGGGACAGTCGGTAACTGAAGCTTTCTTT; CDR3 protein: CASKGVPGQSVTEAFF
D gene: TRBD2; clone size: .; V gene: TRBV19; J gene: TRBJ2-1; CDR3 DNA: TGTGCCAGTAGCCTCCTAGGCGGGAGATACAATGAGCAGTTCTTC; CDR3 protein: CASSLLGGRYNEQFF
D gene: .; clone size: .; V gene: TRBV28; J gene: TRBJ2-3; CDR3 DNA: TGTGCCAGCAGTTTCTCGGGCGACACTCCCCGCACAGATACGCAGTATTTT; CDR3 protein: CASSFSGDTPRTDTQYF
D gene: .; clone size: few; V gene: TRBV15; J gene: TRBJ1-5; CDR3 DNA: TGTGCCACCAGCAGAGATACCAGGAGCAATCAGCCCCAGCATTTT; CDR3 protein: CATSRDTRSNQPQHF
D gene: TRBD1; clone size: medium-sized; V gene: TRBV19; J gene: TRBJ2-7; CDR3 DNA: TGTGCCAGTAAAGACAGGGGCACCTACGAGCAGTACTTC; CDR3 protein: CASKDRGTYEQYF
D gene: TRBD1; clone size: few; V gene: TRBV11-3; J gene: TRBJ1-2; CDR3 DNA: TGTGCCAGCAGCTTGGATCCCGGGACAGGGCGCGATGGCTACACCTTC; CDR3 protein: CASSLDPGTGRDGYTF
D gene: TRBD1; clone size: medium-sized; V gene: TRBV11-3; J gene: TRBJ1-3; CDR3 DNA: TGTGCCAGCAGCCGGACAGGGCTACAGTGGGACACCATATATTTT; CDR3 protein: CASSRTGLQWDTIYF
D gene: .; clone size: .; V gene: TRBV11-3; J gene: TRBJ2-5; CDR3 DNA: TGTGCCAGCAGCTTAATGGGCGTCCAAGAGACCCAGTACTTC; CDR3 protein: CASSLMGVQETQYF
D gene: .; clone size: few; V gene: TRBV12-5; J gene: TRBJ1-4; CDR3 DNA: TGTGCCAGCCGACTCCAGGGAACCGAAAAACTGTTTTTT; CDR3 protein: CASRLQGTEKLFF
D gene: .; clone size: .; V gene: TRBV5-1; J gene: TRBJ1-1; CDR3 DNA: TGCGCCAGCAACCCGCTCGGACGGAACACTGAAGCTTTCTTT; CDR3 protein: CASNPLGRNTEAFF
D gene: TRBD1; clone size: medium-sized; V gene: TRBV9; J gene: TRBJ2-5; CDR3 DNA: TGTGCCAGCAGCGGAGGGACAGGCGGCGGTGAGACCCAGTACTTC; CDR3 protein: CASSGGTGGGETQYF
D gene: TRBD1; clone size: .; V gene: TRBV9; J gene: TRBJ1-2; CDR3 DNA: TGTGCCAGCAGCCTCGACAGGGGAGGCTACACCTTC; CDR3 protein: CASSLDRGGYTF
D gene: .; clone size: few; V gene: TRBV11-3; J gene: TRBJ2-1; CDR3 DNA: TGTGCCAGCAGCTTAGTCACGGGGTCCTACAATGAGCAGTTCTTC; CDR3 protein: CASSLVTGSYNEQFF
D gene: .; clone size: medium-sized; V gene: TRBV11-3; J gene: TRBJ2-1; CDR3 DNA: TGTGCCAGCAGCTCCCTTCCAGCGGACTCCTACAATGAGCAGTTCTTC; CDR3 protein: CASSSLPADSYNEQFF
D gene: .; clone size: .; V gene: TRBV25-1; J gene: TRBJ1-4; CDR3 DNA: TGTGCCAGCAGTGAAAGGGGAAATGAAAAACTGTTTTTT; CDR3 protein: CASSERGNEKLFF
D gene: .; clone size: .; V gene: TRBV11-3; J gene: TRBJ1-4; CDR3 DNA: TGTGCCAGCAGCGCCGGGACTGCTTCCAATGAAAAACTGTTTTTT; CDR3 protein: CASSAGTASNEKLFF
D gene: .; clone size: medium-sized; V gene: TRBV4-1; J gene: TRBJ2-2; CDR3 DNA: TGCGCCAGCAGCCAAATGGCGGACTGGACGAGTACCGGGGAGCTGTTTTTT; CDR3 protein: CASSQMADWTSTGELFF
D gene: TRBD2; clone size: few; V gene: TRBV11-3; J gene: TRBJ2-1; CDR3 DNA: TGTGCCAGCAGCTTAACGAGCGGGAGGGCCGGTGAGCAGTTCTTC; CDR3 protein: CASSLTSGRAGEQFF
D gene: .; clone size: few; V gene: TRBV14; J gene: TRBJ2-3; CDR3 DNA: TGTGCCAGCAGCCAAGAGAAGGGGTGGACAGATACGCAGTATTTT; CDR3 protein: CASSQEKGWTDTQYF